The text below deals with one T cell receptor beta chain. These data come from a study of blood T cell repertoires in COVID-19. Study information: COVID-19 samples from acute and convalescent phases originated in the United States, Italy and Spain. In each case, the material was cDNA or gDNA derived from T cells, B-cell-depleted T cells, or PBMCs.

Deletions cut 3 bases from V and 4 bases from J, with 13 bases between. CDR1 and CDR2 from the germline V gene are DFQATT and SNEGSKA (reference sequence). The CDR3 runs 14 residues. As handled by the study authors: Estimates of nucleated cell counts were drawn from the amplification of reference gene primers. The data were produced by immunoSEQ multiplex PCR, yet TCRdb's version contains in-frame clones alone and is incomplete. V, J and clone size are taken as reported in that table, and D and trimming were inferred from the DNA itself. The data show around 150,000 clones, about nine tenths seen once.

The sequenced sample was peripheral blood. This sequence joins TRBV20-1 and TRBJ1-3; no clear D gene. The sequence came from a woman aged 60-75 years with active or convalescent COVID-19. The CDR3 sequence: CSASLPGGGNTIYF. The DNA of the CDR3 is TGCAGTGCTAGTCTACCCGGAGGGGGAAACACCATATATTTT.